These 9 T cell receptor beta chains were sequenced from one sample in a study of Graves' ophthalmopathy and Graves' hyperthyroidism. Amplification of the TCR beta CDR3 regions used RNA transcripts (as template). The first round was an RT-PCR with HTBI primers, and the second round was a multiplex PCR. In TCRdb, the multiplex PCR reads were re-called with MiXCR into one record per CDR3 protein. The sample lists about 400,000 distinct CDR3 sequences; about 16% were seen once. The sequenced sample consisted of peripheral blood. The receptors derive from a woman younger than 35 with Graves' ophthalmopathy.

This clonotype was found many times. The rearrangement uses TRBV7-2 and TRBJ2-7; the D gene could be TRBD1 or TRBD2 (5 bases each). Trimming took off 5 bases at V and 2 bases at J, with 28 bases between the two ends. CDR1 and CDR2 (germline): SGHTA, FQGNSA. The CDR3 contains 19 residues. The CDR3 coding sequence is TGTGCCAGCAGCCCAAAATTTAACCTCCGGGACCGATTTCCCTACGAGCAGTACTTC. Encoded protein: CASSPKFNLRDRFPYEQYF.

This clonotype was seen repeatedly, ten times or more. The chain joins TRBV30 to TRBJ1-1; weak D call: TRBD1 (6 bases). The CDR3 totals 15 residues. The germline V and J ends were trimmed by 5 bases and 1 base, with 17 bases remaining between them. The germline CDR1 and CDR2 sequences are GTSNPN and SVGIG (reference sequence). CDR3 sequence reads: CAWSTLGGANTEAFF. The DNA for the CDR3 is TGTGCCTGGTCAACCTTGGGGGGGGCGAACACTGAAGCTTTCTTT.

The V gene is TRBV12-3 or TRBV12-4, the J gene TRBJ1-6; D is undetermined. CDR3 length: 14 amino acids. Trimming took 7 bases from V and 0 from J, leaving 7 bases between them. The CDR3 sequence: CASTDYSYNSPLHF. The CDR3 DNA sequence: TGTGCCAGCACGGACTACTCCTATAATTCACCCCTCCACTTT.

This clonotype has a handful of counts. V is TRBV6-2 or TRBV6-3 and J is TRBJ2-7, with 7 nucleotides matching TRBD2. There are 15 residues in the CDR3. Germline CDR1 MNHEY, CDR2 SVGEGT. J lost 2 bases, V lost 2 bases, and 6 bases had no gene match. CDR3 coding DNA: TGTGCCAGCAGTTACCCGAGCGGGATGGCCTACGAGCAGTACTTC. This sequence encodes CASSYPSGMAYEQYF.

This clonotype was observed at least ten times. The chain links TRBV7-3 to TRBJ2-5, with D perhaps given as TRBD1 or TRBD2 (5 bases each). This CDR3 is built from 15 residues. CDR1 is SGHTA and CDR2 is FQGTGA in the germline V gene. The V end lost 3 bases, the J end lost 2 bases, and 13 bases lay between the germline ends. CDR3 in DNA: TGTGCCAGCAGCTTCTCCGGGACGCATCAAGAGACCCAGTACTTC. It specifies CASSFSGTHQETQYF.

This chain links TRBV27 with TRBJ2-7; perhaps TRBD1 as D (5 bases). Germline CDR1 and CDR2: MNHEY and SMNVEV (reference sequence). The CDR3 spans 14 residues. With 0 bases removed from V and 6 bases from J, the gap between germline ends came to 12 bases. The CDR3 bases are TGTGCCAGCAGTTTATCGGGGCTAGTAAGCGAGCAGTACTTC. Protein: CASSLSGLVSEQYF.

The chain combines TRBV5-1 with TRBJ1-1, with D unclear. Trimming took off 2 bases at V and 3 bases at J, with 8 bases between the two ends. The germline V gene has CDR1 SGHRS and CDR2 YFSETQ. The CDR3 has 13 residues. The CDR3 nucleotides are TGCGCCAGCAGCTTCGGCAAGGACACTGAAGCTTTCTTT. Protein product: CASSFGKDTEAFF.

There are many counts of this clonotype. The J gene is TRBJ2-2, the V gene TRBV28; 8 positions match TRBD1. The germline V gene has CDR1 MDHEN and CDR2 SYDVKM. This CDR3 contains 16 residues. V shed 3 bases and J 5 bases; nucleotides not matched to a gene: 8. CDR3 in DNA: TGTGCCAGCAGTTTTGCGCAGGGGGCTGTAACCGGGGAGCTGTTTTTT. It codes for CASSFAQGAVTGELFF.

This clonotype was recorded many times. V gene TRBV6-2 or TRBV6-3 combines with J gene TRBJ1-1; D unclear. V shed 4 bases and J shed 4 bases, with 10 bases lying between them. This CDR3 is 13 amino acids long. Germline assignment: CDR1 MNHEY and CDR2 SVGEGT. The CDR3 DNA reads as TGTGCCAGCAGTTGGAAGCGTGGCACTGAAGCTTTCTTT. It is translated as CASSWKRGTEAFF.